The 15 T cell receptor beta chains in this list originate from one sample, sequenced in a study of blood T cell repertoires in COVID-19. Sequencing used immunoSEQ multiplex PCR; TCRdb keeps in-frame clones, though not all of them. The sample lists under 90,000 clones, around nine tenths occurring once. The specimen sequenced was peripheral blood. These receptors all come from a man in his fifties or sixties with acute or convalescent COVID-19.

V usage is TRBV29-1 and J usage is TRBJ1-5; TRBD1 aligns across 7 bases. The CDR3 has 18 amino acids. The trim removed 3 bases at V and 0 bases at J, leaving 14 bases unmatched. Germline assignment: CDR1 SQVTM and CDR2 ANQGSEA. The CDR3: CSVERFAGGLHSNQPQHF. CDR3 nucleotide sequence: TGCAGCGTTGAGCGGTTTGCAGGGGGGCTTCATAGCAATCAGCCCCAGCATTTT.

The chain employs TRBV5-1 and TRBJ2-5; TRBD1 matches at 10 bases. The CDR3 is 16 amino acids. Trimming at V came to 0 bases and at J to 4 bases, leaving 6 bases not matched to a gene. Germline V gives CDR1 SGHRS, CDR2 YFSETQ. CDR3 sequence reads: CASSLGDRGWGETQYF. CDR3 nucleotides: TGCGCCAGCAGCTTGGGGGACAGGGGTTGGGGAGAGACCCAGTACTTC.

The V gene is TRBV6-2 or TRBV6-3, the J gene TRBJ1-1; TRBD1 matches at 8 bases. With V trimmed by 2 bases and J by 0 bases, 8 bases remained unmatched. Germline CDR1 MNHEY, CDR2 SVGEGT. CDR3 length: 17 residues. CDR3 loop: CASSYGGTGNMNTEAFF. The CDR3 DNA reads TGTGCCAGCAGTTACGGTGGGACAGGCAATATGAACACTGAAGCTTTCTTT.

The chain uses TRBV4-3 and TRBJ1-6, with TRBD1 matching over 8 bases. The trim removed 2 bases at V and 8 bases at J, leaving 5 bases unmatched. The germline V gene encodes CDR1 LGHNA and CDR2 YSLEER. The CDR3 consists of 15 residues. CDR3 region: CASSQRPGQDSPLHF. The CDR3 nucleotides are TGCGCCAGCAGCCAACGCCCGGGACAGGATTCACCCCTCCACTTT.

The genes are TRBV5-6 and TRBJ2-5, with TRBD2 identical over 12 bases. This CDR3 is built from 17 residues. The germline V gene has CDR1 SGHDT and CDR2 YYEEEE. V shed 4 bases and J 7 bases; nucleotides not matched to a gene: 14. The CDR3 DNA reads as TGTGCCAGCAGCCCTCGGACTAGCGGGGCCCCTGGGGGGACCCAGTACTTC. As protein: CASSPRTSGAPGGTQYF.

V and J are TRBV3-1 (or the pseudogene TRBV3-2) and TRBJ1-4; D gene unclear. Germline V gene data show CDR1 as LGHDT and CDR2 as YNNKEL (reference sequence). V was cut by 4 bases and J by 8 bases, with 14 bases left in between. This CDR3 region has 14 residues. The CDR3 region is CASSLDLRVEKLFF. Written as DNA, the CDR3 is TGTGCCAGCAGCCTGGACTTAAGGGTGGAAAAACTGTTTTTT.

V gene TRBV30 combines with J gene TRBJ2-3, with 7 bases identical to TRBD2. The CDR3 has 14 amino acids. V shed 0 bases and J 2 bases; nucleotides not matched to a gene: 2. Germline V lookup: CDR1 GTSNPN, CDR2 SVGIG (reference sequence). CDR3 nucleotides: TGTGCCTGGAGTGTAAGCGGGACCACAGATACGCAGTATTTT. Translated, it gives CAWSVSGTTDTQYF.

V is TRBV2 and J is TRBJ2-7; tentatively, D is TRBD2 (6 bases). Per the germline V gene, CDR1 is SNHLY and CDR2 is FYNNEI. Trimming removed 8 bases at V and 5 bases at J, with 13 bases between. The CDR3 extends over 12 amino acids. CDR3 sequence: CASGREDDEQYF. CDR3 DNA: TGTGCCAGCGGCAGGGAGGATGACGAGCAGTACTTC.

The rearrangement joins TRBV27 to TRBJ1-4; tentative D call: TRBD1 (5 bases). Germline V gene data show CDR1 as MNHEY and CDR2 as SMNVEV (reference sequence). The CDR3 totals 16 residues. The V gene lost 3 bases and the J gene lost 4 bases, with 15 bases spanning the gap. The CDR3 loop is CASSFRGFGGNEKLFF. The DNA of the CDR3 is TGTGCCAGCAGTTTTCGAGGGTTCGGGGGTAATGAAAAACTGTTTTTT.

V usage is TRBV19 and J usage is TRBJ2-2; D remains unclear. The CDR3 has 17 amino acids. The germline V and J ends were trimmed by 4 bases and 4 bases, with 19 bases remaining between them. Germline values: CDR1 LNHDA, CDR2 SQIVND (reference sequence). CDR3 protein: CASSNSRSRFFTGELFF. CDR3 nucleotide sequence: TGTGCCAGTAGTAACTCTCGGTCTCGATTCTTCACCGGGGAGCTGTTTTTT.

This clone was counted a single time. This sequence joins TRBV11-3 and TRBJ2-7, with 9 nucleotides matching TRBD1. Trimming removed 2 bases from V and 0 bases from J; junction bases left unmatched: 8. Germline-derived CDR1 and CDR2 are SGHNT and YENEEA. The length of the CDR3 is 17 residues. The CDR3 here is CASSLRSPGQGSYEQYF. The CDR3 bases are TGTGCCAGCAGCTTAAGGAGCCCGGGACAGGGCTCCTACGAGCAGTACTTC.

The J gene is TRBJ2-7, the V gene TRBV28; 9 nucleotides align to TRBD1. The germline CDR1 and CDR2 sequences are MDHEN and SYDVKM. Trimming cost V 6 bases and J 4 bases; bases outside gene matches: 7. This CDR3 comprises 14 residues. The CDR3, as DNA: TGTGCCAGCAGCTCCTGGGGACAGGGTTACGAGCAGTACTTC. Translating it yields CASSSWGQGYEQYF.

The chain uses TRBV7-6 and TRBJ1-2; a possible D gene is TRBD1 (5 bases). The CDR3 extends over 17 amino acids. From germline, CDR1 is SGHVS and CDR2 FNYEAQ. V lost 4 bases, J lost 5 bases, and 23 bases lay in between. The CDR3 sequence is CASSSGWGEASEYGYTF. The CDR3 nucleotides are TGTGCCAGCAGCTCGGGGTGGGGGGAGGCGAGTGAATATGGCTACACCTTC.

This CDR3 reads CASSHGRNTEAFF. The CDR3 DNA follows: TGTGCCAGCAGTCATGGGCGGAACACTGAAGCTTTCTTT. This chain connects TRBV6-5 to TRBJ1-1; D not resolved. Trimming took off 5 bases at V and 1 base at J, with 8 bases between the two ends. The CDR3 consists of 13 residues. Germline V gives CDR1 MNHEY, CDR2 SVGAGI.

This clone was detected a few times. The V call is TRBV9, the J call TRBJ1-2; D remains unclear. Trimming removed 0 bases at V and 7 bases at J, with 16 bases between. Germline V gene lookup returns CDR1 SGDLS and CDR2 YYNGEE. The CDR3 covers 15 residues. The CDR3 nucleotides are TGTGCCAGCAGCGTAGAGGCTTGGGAGGACGGTGGCTACACCTTC. Translating it yields CASSVEAWEDGGYTF.